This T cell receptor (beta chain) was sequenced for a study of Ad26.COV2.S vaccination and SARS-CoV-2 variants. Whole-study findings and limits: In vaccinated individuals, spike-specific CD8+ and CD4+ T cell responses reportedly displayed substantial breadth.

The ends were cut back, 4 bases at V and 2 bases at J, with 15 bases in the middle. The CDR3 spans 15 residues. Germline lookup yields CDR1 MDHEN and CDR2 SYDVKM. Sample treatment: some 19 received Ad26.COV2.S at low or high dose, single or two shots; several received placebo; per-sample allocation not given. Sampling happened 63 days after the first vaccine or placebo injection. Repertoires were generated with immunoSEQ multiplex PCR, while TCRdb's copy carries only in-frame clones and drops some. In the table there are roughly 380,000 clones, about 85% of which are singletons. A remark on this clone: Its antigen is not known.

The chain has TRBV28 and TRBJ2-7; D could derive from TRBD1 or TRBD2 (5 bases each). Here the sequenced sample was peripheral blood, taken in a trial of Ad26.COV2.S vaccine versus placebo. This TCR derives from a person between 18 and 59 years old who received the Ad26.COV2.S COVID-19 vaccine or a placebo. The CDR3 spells CASSSTTLGAYEQYF. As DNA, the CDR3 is TGTGCCAGCAGTTCAACTACTTTGGGGGCCTACGAGCAGTACTTC.